These 32 T cell receptor beta chains came from one sample sequenced in a study of tissue T cells after allogeneic stem cell transplantation (dated 2022 in TCRdb). Library preparation used the immunoSEQ multiplex PCR assay. Entries here come from immuneACCESS through TCRdb and include only in-frame sequences with V and J called. Some clones fail to appear in such tables; in the studies checked, an unresolved V gene covers under half of the shortfall, and the cause of the remainder is unknown. This sample is represented by roughly 45,000 clones; roughly 73% of them were singletons. The ten largest account for under 0.9% of the sample. Specimen: sorted cells pooled from one or two spleens. These receptors all come from a pool of C57BL/6 mice in good health.

Concerning this clone itself: Mouse gene names apply. The read ends 1 residue shy of where the CDR3 ends; the end is completed using the germline J gene. The chain combines TRBV13-2 with TRBJ2-1; D is undetermined. Per germline, CDR1 NNHNN and CDR2 SYGAGS (reference sequence). V lost 5 bases and J 5 bases, leaving 8 bases between the germline ends. The CDR3 has 12 amino acids. Incomplete CDR3 DNA: TGTGCCAGCGGAGCCGCGGATGCTGAGCAGTTC. Translated: CASGAADAEQF. The complete CDR3 sequence is CASGAADAEQFF.

On this clone itself: Germline and genes: mouse. The read gets to within 1 residue of the CDR3 end, and the germline J gene fills in the rest. The rearrangement links TRBV2 to TRBJ1-4; D is unclear. V was cut by 0 bases and J by 0 bases, with 11 bases left in between. Germline V CDR1 and CDR2: LGHNA, YSYQKL. The CDR3 runs 17 residues. The part of the CDR3 DNA that was read is TGTGCCAGCAGCCAAGATCGAGCCGCTATTTCCAACGAAAGATTATTT. Its protein product is CASSQDRAAISNERLF. The whole CDR3 region reads CASSQDRAAISNERLFF.

As regards this clone: Gene names follow the mouse nomenclature. The read ends 1 residue before the CDR3 terminus; that terminus is restored from the germline J gene. V and J are TRBV13-3 and TRBJ2-3; unclear D gene. The germline CDR1 and CDR2 sequences are NNHDY and SYVADS. This CDR3 is 11 amino acids long. Trimming left V 6 bases short and J 1 base short, with 3 bases between. The CDR3 spells CASKGAETLYF. The part of the CDR3 DNA that was read is TGTGCCAGCAAGGGTGCAGAAACGCTGTAT.

As to this clone: The gene names given are mouse names. The read ends 1 residue early relative to the CDR3; the germline J gene fills the gap. The rearrangement uses TRBV13-3 and TRBJ1-6; 10 bases are shared with TRBD1. TRBJ1-6 is filed as an ORF, its function uncertain. Trimming took 2 bases from V and 7 from J; bases not matched to a gene: 6. CDR1 NNHDY and CDR2 SYVADS come from the germline V gene. CDR3 size: 16 residues. The part of the CDR3 DNA that was read is TGTGCCAGCAGTGAGGACAGGGGGAAAGGGAATTCGCCCCTCTAC. It yields the protein CASSEDRGKGNSPLY. The CDR3 reads in full as CASSEDRGKGNSPLYF.

This clone was recorded a few times. The gene names here belong to mouse. The read ends 1 residue before the CDR3 terminus; that terminus is restored from the germline J gene. V and J are TRBV15 and TRBJ1-2, with D possibly TRBD1 on 6 matching bases. Germline CDR1 SGHND, CDR2 FRSKSL. V was pared by 6 bases and J by 2 bases, with 10 bases between. The CDR3 sequence is 13 residues long. The DNA read from the CDR3 is TGTGCCAGCAGAGGACAGACTAACTCCGACTACACC. This codes for CASRGQTNSDYT. Given in full, the CDR3 is CASRGQTNSDYTF.

Worth noting for this clone: Gene names denote mouse genes. The observed sequence ends 1 residue before the CDR3 terminus, with the missing tail filled in from the germline J gene. The rearrangement joins TRBV13-2 to TRBJ1-3, with D tentatively TRBD1 (5 bases). CDR3 length: 14 residues. Germline assignment: CDR1 NNHNN and CDR2 SYGAGS (reference sequence). V lost 0 bases to trimming and J lost 2 bases, with 6 bases between them. The CDR3 protein is CASGDAQAGNTLYF. The CDR3 bases that were read are TGTGCCAGCGGTGATGCACAGGCTGGAAATACGCTCTAT.

About this clone: Any gene name here is a mouse gene name. The read is 1 residue too short to cover the CDR3 end, so that end is filled in from the germline J gene. The chain links TRBV5 to TRBJ1-5, with D possibly being TRBD1 (6 bases). CDR1 LGHNA and CDR2 YNLKQL come from the germline V gene (reference sequence). This CDR3 comprises 15 residues. Trimming took off 0 bases at V and 2 bases at J, with 8 bases between the two ends. The DNA read from the CDR3 is TGTGCCAGCAGCCAAGACAGGGGTGACAACCAGGCTCCGCTT. Translated, it gives CASSQDRGDNQAPL. The whole CDR3 sequence is CASSQDRGDNQAPLF.

Concerning this clone itself: The germline and genes are mouse ones. The sequenced part of the CDR3 DNA is TGTGCCAGCGGGGGTTCTAGTCAAAACACCTTGTAC. Translation: CASGGSSQNTLY. The full CDR3 reads CASGGSSQNTLYF. The chain combines TRBV13-2 with TRBJ2-4; D gene ambiguous. Read coverage stops 1 residue before the CDR3 terminus; the germline J gene supplies the remainder. This CDR3 has 13 residues. V was cut by 5 bases and J by 0 bases, with 7 bases left in between. Germline V CDR1 and CDR2: NNHNN, SYGAGS (reference sequence).

Turning to this clone: Gene names refer to mouse genes. The read stops 1 residue short of the end of the CDR3; the missing end is completed from the germline J gene. The rearrangement joins TRBV16 to TRBJ2-3; 9 bases align to TRBD1. This CDR3 region has 17 residues. Germline-derived CDR1 and CDR2 are SGHSA and FRNQAP. After removal of 0 bases from V and 1 base from J, the junction contained 5 bases not matched to a gene. CDR3 region: CASSLDGTGKGAETLYF. The sequenced part of the CDR3 DNA is TGTGCAAGCAGCTTAGACGGGACAGGGAAGGGTGCAGAAACGCTGTAT.

In this sample, this clone turned up a few times. These gene names are mouse names. CDR3 bases read: TGTGCCAGCAGCTCACCGGGCCGTTCTGGAAATACGCTCTAT. It yields the protein CASSSPGRSGNTLY. The whole CDR3 sequence is CASSSPGRSGNTLYF. V usage is TRBV3 and J usage is TRBJ1-3; D not certain. The CDR3 end lies 1 residue beyond the end of the read and is filled in from the germline J gene. The CDR3 is 15 amino acids. The germline gives CDR1 SNHLY, CDR2 FYNGKV (reference sequence). With 4 bases removed from V and 0 bases from J, the gap between germline ends came to 10 bases.

Comments on this clone: Germline and genes here are mouse. The read stops 1 residue short of the end of the CDR3; the missing end is completed from the germline J gene. The chain combines TRBV20 with TRBJ1-2, with D possibly being TRBD1 (6 bases). Germline V CDR1 and CDR2: GFQATS, STVNSAI. The CDR3 contains 13 residues. The part of the CDR3 DNA that was read is TGTGGCGCGGGGGGCCTCACAAACTCCGACTACACC. Protein sequence: CGAGGLTNSDYT. The complete CDR3 sequence is CGAGGLTNSDYTF.

With regard to this clone: Mouse names are used for the genes. Partial CDR3 DNA: TGTGCCAGCAGTATACGGCAGGGCACCGGGCAGCTCTAC. Translating gives CASSIRQGTGQLY. The whole CDR3 region reads CASSIRQGTGQLYF. The chain links TRBV19 to TRBJ2-2, with D maybe TRBD1 (5 bases). The read falls 1 residue short of the CDR3 end, and the missing part is taken from the germline J gene. Between the trimmed V and J ends, which lost 1 base and 4 bases, there was a span of 8 bases. The germline gives CDR1 FNHDT, CDR2 SITEND (reference sequence). The CDR3 spans 14 residues.

A word on this clone: Gene names follow the mouse nomenclature. The read ends 1 residue before the CDR3 terminus; that terminus is restored from the germline J gene. The chain recombines TRBV13-2 with TRBJ2-4, with 11 nucleotides matching TRBD2. Germline CDR1 NNHNN, CDR2 SYGAGS (reference sequence). The J segment lost 7 bases and the V segment lost 0 bases, leaving 1 base of the junction unmatched. The CDR3 totals 14 residues. The CDR3: CASGDALGGHTLYF. The covered CDR3 bases are TGTGCCAGCGGTGATGCACTGGGGGGGCACACCTTGTAC.

A note on this clone: Mouse names are used for the genes. The CDR3 extends 1 residue past the end of the read, so its final part is completed from the germline J gene. V is TRBV16 and J is TRBJ1-1, with D possibly TRBD1 on 5 matching bases. V shed 4 bases and J shed 3 bases, with 9 bases lying between them. From germline, CDR1 is SGHSA and CDR2 FRNQAP. The CDR3 is made up of 13 amino acids. The DNA read from the CDR3 is TGTGCAAGCAGCTGGGGGGGGGACACAGAAGTCTTC. Its translation is CASSWGGDTEVF. In full, the CDR3 is CASSWGGDTEVFF.

As regards this clone: The gene names here belong to mouse. The read is 1 residue too short to cover the CDR3 end, so that end is filled in from the germline J gene. The V call is TRBV29, the J call TRBJ1-4; D uncertain. Germline V CDR1 and CDR2: MSHET, SYDVDS. Trimming removed 6 bases at V and 0 bases at J, with 5 bases between. CDR3 size: 13 residues. The part of the CDR3 DNA that was read is TGTGCTAGCAGACGGATTTCCAACGAAAGATTATTT. Protein product: CASRRISNERLF. The full CDR3 sequence reads CASRRISNERLFF.

For this clone: Gene names and germline refer to mouse. Read coverage stops 1 residue before the CDR3 terminus; the germline J gene supplies the remainder. The chain carries TRBV1 and TRBJ1-2; D is unresolved. The CDR3 extends over 13 amino acids. The V end was cut by 3 bases, the J end by 0 bases, with 5 bases between. Per the germline V gene, CDR1 is NSQYPW and CDR2 is LRSPGD (reference sequence). CDR3 residues: CTCSATSNSDYTF. The sequenced part of the CDR3 DNA is TGCACCTGCAGTGCGACATCAAACTCCGACTACACC. The full variable domain, with the rest looked up from reference TRBV1 and TRBJ1-2, is VTLLEQNPRWRLVPRGQAVNLRCILKNSQYPWMSWYQQDLQKQLQWLFTLRSPGDKEVKSLPGADYLATRVTDTELRLQVANMSQGRTLYCTCSATSNSDYTFGSGTRLLVI.

As regards this clone: Mouse germline and gene names are used. The observed sequence ends 1 residue before the CDR3 terminus, with the missing tail filled in from the germline J gene. This chain joins TRBV12-1 and TRBJ2-1, with 8 bases fitting TRBD2. CDR1 is SGHSN and CDR2 is HYEKVE in the germline V gene. With 0 bases clipped from V and 3 bases from J, the junction kept 3 bases outside the gene matches. CDR3 length: 15 amino acids. The CDR3 sequence: CASSLGGGLYAEQFF. The sequenced part of the CDR3 DNA is TGTGCCAGCTCTCTCGGGGGGGGGCTCTATGCTGAGCAGTTC.

Turning to this clone: The listed genes are named as in mouse. The read ends 1 residue early relative to the CDR3; the germline J gene fills the gap. The V and J genes are TRBV13-2 and TRBJ2-4; a weak D match, TRBD2 (7 bases). This CDR3 is 14 amino acids long. V lost 1 base, J lost 8 bases, and 14 bases lay in between. Looked up from germline, CDR1 is NNHNN and CDR2 is SYGAGS (reference sequence). The CDR3 bases that were read are TGTGCCAGCGGTGATTCTGGGGGCCGAAGCACCTTGTAC. Its protein product is CASGDSGGRSTLY. The whole CDR3 sequence reads CASGDSGGRSTLYF.

Remarks on this clone: The gene names here belong to mouse. The missing CDR3 end, 1 residue past where the read stops, is filled in from the germline J gene. The genes are TRBV15 and TRBJ2-4; possibly TRBD1 for D (6 bases). Germline CDR1 reads SGHND; CDR2 reads FRSKSL. Trimming pared 5 bases from V and 1 base from J, leaving 10 bases between. This CDR3 is 14 amino acids long. This CDR3 is CASSQGRGQNTLYF. The sequenced part of the CDR3 DNA is TGTGCCAGCAGTCAGGGGAGGGGTCAAAACACCTTGTAC.

A note on this clone: Gene names follow the mouse nomenclature. The CDR3 is cut off 1 residue early in the read; its end comes from the germline J gene. The chain recombines TRBV1 with TRBJ2-5; D is unclear. This CDR3 has 15 residues. Trimming removed 0 bases from V and 1 base from J, with 8 bases in between. From germline, CDR1 is NSQYPW and CDR2 LRSPGD (reference sequence). CDR3 residues: CTCSADHSYQDTQYF. The covered CDR3 bases are TGCACCTGCAGTGCAGATCACAGTTACCAAGACACCCAGTAC.

About this clone itself: Genes here carry mouse names. The DNA read from the CDR3 is TGTGCAAGCAGCTTACAGGGAGCAAACACAGAAGTCTTC. Protein: CASSLQGANTEVF. The entire CDR3 sequence reads CASSLQGANTEVFF. The gene calls are TRBV16 and TRBJ1-1; D is possibly TRBD1 (5 bases). The read finishes 1 residue shy of the CDR3 end, and the germline J gene is used to complete it. CDR1 is SGHSA, CDR2 FRNQAP, per germline. V was cut by 2 bases and J by 0 bases, with 7 bases left in between. The CDR3 is made up of 14 amino acids.

About this clone itself: The gene symbols are mouse symbols. The observed sequence ends 1 residue before the CDR3 terminus, with the missing tail filled in from the germline J gene. V and J are TRBV13-3 and TRBJ2-5; 7 bases agree with TRBD1. After removal of 2 bases from V and 0 bases from J, the junction contained 0 bases not matched to a gene. The CDR3 runs 14 residues. CDR1 NNHDY and CDR2 SYVADS come from the germline V gene. CDR3 sequence: CASSDRGNQDTQYF. The sequenced CDR3 bases are TGTGCCAGCAGTGACAGGGGGAACCAAGACACCCAGTAC.

Concerning this clone: Genes and germline come from the mouse. The CDR3 end lies 1 residue beyond the end of the read and is filled in from the germline J gene. V is TRBV12-2 and J is TRBJ1-2; TRBD1 might be the D (5 bases). From germline, CDR1 is SGHLS and CDR2 HYDKME. The CDR3 contains 14 residues. Deletions cut 0 bases from V and 0 bases from J, with 7 bases between. The CDR3 spells CASSLPGTNSDYTF. The covered CDR3 bases are TGTGCCAGCTCTCTCCCAGGGACAAACTCCGACTACACC.

On this clone itself: The listed genes are named as in mouse. Read sequence stops 1 residue before the CDR3 end, and the germline J gene provides the missing end. The V call is TRBV4, the J call TRBJ1-3; tentatively, D is TRBD1 (5 bases). The CDR3 totals 14 residues. Germline CDR1 is LGHDT and CDR2 is YNNKQL (reference sequence). V was cut by 3 bases and J by 2 bases, with 8 bases left in between. CDR3 sequence: CASSYGGAGNTLYF. CDR3 DNA, as far as it was read: TGTGCCAGCAGCTACGGGGGGGCTGGAAATACGCTCTAT.

Note on this clone: Germline and genes here are mouse. The missing CDR3 end, 1 residue past where the read stops, is filled in from the germline J gene. The rearrangement uses TRBV5 and TRBJ2-1, with D maybe TRBD1 (6 bases). This CDR3 is built from 15 residues. Germline V lookup: CDR1 LGHNA, CDR2 YNLKQL (reference sequence). The ends were cut back, 4 bases at V and 0 bases at J, with 10 bases in the middle. The CDR3 loop is CASSLRQVNYAEQFF. The CDR3 DNA, read in part, is TGTGCCAGCAGCCTCCGACAGGTTAACTATGCTGAGCAGTTC.

Comment on this clone: Germline and genes here are mouse. Read sequence stops 1 residue before the CDR3 end, and the germline J gene provides the missing end. V and J are TRBV12-1 and TRBJ2-4; 10 nucleotides match TRBD2. The CDR3 has 16 residues. The junction had 5 bases not matched to a gene; V was cut back by 3 bases and J by 0 bases. The germline V gene has CDR1 SGHSN and CDR2 HYEKVE. CDR3 protein: CASSSGTGASQNTLYF. Incomplete CDR3 DNA: TGTGCCAGCTCTTCCGGGACTGGGGCTAGTCAAAACACCTTGTAC.

As concerns this clone: Gene names denote mouse genes. The sequence runs out 1 residue before the end of the CDR3; the remainder is reconstructed from the germline J gene. This sequence joins TRBV17 and TRBJ2-5, with D maybe TRBD2 (7 bases). With 3 bases removed from V and 2 bases from J, the gap between germline ends came to 15 bases. Germline CDR1 is MNHDT and CDR2 is YYDKIL. This CDR3 contains 16 residues. CDR3 loop: CASSSVGGAGQDTQYF. The part of the CDR3 DNA that was read is TGTGCTAGCAGTAGTGTGGGGGGCGCAGGCCAAGACACCCAGTAC.

Turning to this clone: Genes and germline come from the mouse. The read is 1 residue too short to cover the CDR3 end, so that end is filled in from the germline J gene. The genes are TRBV16 and TRBJ1-3, with 7 nucleotides matching TRBD1. This CDR3 contains 12 residues. Germline values: CDR1 SGHSA, CDR2 FRNQAP. J gave up 10 bases and V 0 bases, and 0 bases lay outside the gene matches. This CDR3 reads CASSLDRGTLYF. The DNA read from the CDR3 is TGTGCAAGCAGCTTAGACAGGGGGACGCTCTAT.

About this clone itself: All gene names here are mouse names. Sequencing ends 1 residue short of the CDR3 end; the germline J gene provides the rest. The V call is TRBV13-1, the J call TRBJ2-4; 7 bases match TRBD2. V was pared by 1 base and J by 5 bases, with 7 bases of the junction left unmatched. The CDR3 contains 15 residues. The germline gives CDR1 NSHNY, CDR2 SYGAGN. The CDR3 loop reads CASSDWGERGNTLYF. The sequenced part of the CDR3 DNA is TGTGCCAGCAGTGATTGGGGGGAAAGGGGAAACACCTTGTAC.

Turning to this clone: The gene symbols are mouse symbols. The read terminates 1 residue before the CDR3 end, so the remaining end is supplied by the germline J gene. The V call is TRBV31, the J call TRBJ2-5; 10 bases fit TRBD2. The J segment lost 5 bases and the V segment lost 0 bases, leaving 2 bases of the junction unmatched. The germline V gene encodes CDR1 GKSSPN and CDR2 SITVG. The CDR3 extends over 14 amino acids. The chain's CDR3 is CAWSLGDWGDTQYF. The DNA read from the CDR3 is TGTGCCTGGAGTCTTGGGGACTGGGGAGACACCCAGTAC.

Comment on this clone: Any gene name here is a mouse gene name. This CDR3 reads CAWSLGIYNSPLYF. CDR3 DNA, as far as it was read: TGTGCCTGGAGTCTCGGCATCTATAATTCGCCCCTCTAC. This sequence joins TRBV31 and TRBJ1-6; D is unclear. The read ends 1 residue before the CDR3 terminus; that terminus is restored from the germline J gene. TRBJ1-6 is an ORF; its function is uncertain. Trimming removed 0 bases from V and 3 bases from J, with 6 bases in between. Looked up from germline, CDR1 is GKSSPN and CDR2 is SITVG. The CDR3 sequence is 14 residues long.

Details on this clone: Genes and germline are mouse. Read data end 1 residue before the CDR3 end; the end is taken from the germline J gene. J is TRBJ1-2 and V is TRBV20; D is perhaps TRBD1 (5 bases). This CDR3 spans 12 amino acids. Germline CDR1 is GFQATS and CDR2 is STVNSAI. V dropped 4 bases and J dropped 0 bases, with 6 bases sitting between them. CDR3 residues: CGAKTANSDYTF. The CDR3 DNA, read in part, is TGTGGTGCTAAGACAGCAAACTCCGACTACACC.